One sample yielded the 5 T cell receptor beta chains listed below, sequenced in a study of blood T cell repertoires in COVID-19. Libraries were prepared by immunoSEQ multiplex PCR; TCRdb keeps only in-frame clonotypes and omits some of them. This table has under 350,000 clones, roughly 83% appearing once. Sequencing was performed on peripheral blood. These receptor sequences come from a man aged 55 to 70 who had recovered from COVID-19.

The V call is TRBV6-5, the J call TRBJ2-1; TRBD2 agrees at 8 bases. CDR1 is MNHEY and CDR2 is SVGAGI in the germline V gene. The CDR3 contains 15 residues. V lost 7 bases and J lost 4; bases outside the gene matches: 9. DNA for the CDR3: TGTGCCAGCACCCTTGCGGGGGGTTCGTACAATGAGCAGTTCTTC. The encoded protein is CASTLAGGSYNEQFF.

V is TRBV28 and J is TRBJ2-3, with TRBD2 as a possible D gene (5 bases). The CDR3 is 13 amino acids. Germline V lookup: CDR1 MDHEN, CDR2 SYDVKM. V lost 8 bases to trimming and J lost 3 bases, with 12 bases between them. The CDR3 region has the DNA TGTGCCAGCGAGGTCAGAGGGACAGATACGCAGTATTTT. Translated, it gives CASEVRGTDTQYF.

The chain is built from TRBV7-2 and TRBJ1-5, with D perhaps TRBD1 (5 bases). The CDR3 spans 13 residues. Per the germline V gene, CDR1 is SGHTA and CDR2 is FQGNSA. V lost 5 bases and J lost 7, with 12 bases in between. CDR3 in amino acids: CASSAGPNQPQHF. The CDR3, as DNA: TGTGCCAGCAGCGCAGGGCCGAACCAGCCCCAGCATTTT. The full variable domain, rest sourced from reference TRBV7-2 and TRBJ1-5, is GAGVSQSPSNKVTEKGKDVELRCDPISGHTALYWYRQSLGQGLEFLIYFQGNSAPDKSGLPSDRFSAERTGGSVSTLTIQRTQQEDSAVYLCASSAGPNQPQHFGDGTRLSIL.

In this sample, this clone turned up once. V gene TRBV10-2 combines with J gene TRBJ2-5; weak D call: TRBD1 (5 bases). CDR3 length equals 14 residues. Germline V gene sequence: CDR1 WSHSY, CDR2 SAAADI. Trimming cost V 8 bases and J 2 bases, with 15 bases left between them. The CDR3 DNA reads TGCGCCAGCGCTGGGCAGGGCCGACAAGAGACCCAGTACTTC. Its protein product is CASAGQGRQETQYF.

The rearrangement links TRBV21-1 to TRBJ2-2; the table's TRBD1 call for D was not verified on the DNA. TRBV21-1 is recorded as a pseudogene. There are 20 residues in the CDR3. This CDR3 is CASRNPLVVQGLRNTGELFF. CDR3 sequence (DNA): TGTGCCAGCAGGAACCCTTTAGTCGTCCAGGGATTGCGGAACACCGGGGAGCTGTTTTTT.